This section outlines one T cell receptor (beta chain) sequence together with its context. Per germline, CDR1 MNHEY and CDR2 SVGAGI. The CDR3 sequence is 13 residues long. V dropped 6 bases and J dropped 4 bases, with 11 bases sitting between them. How the authors handled the data: Researchers report that nucleated cell counts were estimated from reference gene primer amplification. Here immunoSEQ multiplex PCR was the method, and the copy in TCRdb shows in-frame clones only, minus some. From that table come the V and J calls and clone size; the DNA was used to work out D and trimming. The sample has about 61,000 clones; about 86% are singletons. This sample was included in a study of blood T cell repertoires in COVID-19. Study-wide background: Material from acute and convalescent COVID-19 was sourced from the United States, Italy and Spain. T cells, B-cell-depleted T cells, or PBMCs provided the cDNA or gDNA that served as material.

V and J are TRBV6-5 and TRBJ2-3; possibly TRBD1 for D (6 bases). This clonotype was obtained from an elderly woman with active COVID-19. The sequencing sample was made of peripheral blood. For the CDR3, the DNA is TGTGCCAGCAGACCGACAGGCCCAGATACGCAGTATTTT. This sequence encodes CASRPTGPDTQYF.